The clone carrying this T cell receptor beta chain turned up a few times. A single record per CDR3 protein comes from TCRdb applying MiXCR to the 5' RACE reads. The table has just under 550,000 distinct CDR3 sequences, roughly 22% seen once. The V and J ends lost 0 bases and 6 bases respectively, with 11 bases between them. The germline V gene has CDR1 SGDLS and CDR2 YYNGEE. There are 14 residues in the CDR3. This sample is drawn from a study of T-cell memory formation after mild COVID-19. The gene calls are TRBV9 and TRBJ2-3; D call uncertain. The sequenced sample consisted of PBMCs or a T cell subset sorted from them (not recorded which). This clonotype was sampled from an adult woman who had mild COVID-19 (a few samples of this study predate the infection). Cell type and time point are not known. CDR3 region: CASSVAVLRDTQYF. In DNA form, the CDR3 reads TGTGCCAGCAGCGTAGCGGTACTCCGGGATACGCAGTATTTT.